This TCR beta chain derives from a study of blood T cell repertoires in COVID-19. In the study overall: There were acute and convalescent COVID-19 samples, and they came from the United States, Italy and Spain. The cDNA or gDNA used as material had been derived from T cells, B-cell-depleted T cells, or PBMCs.

CDR3 length: 15 amino acids. V dropped 0 bases and J dropped 2 bases, with 8 bases sitting between them. CDR1 SGDLS and CDR2 YYNGEE come from the germline V gene. Original handling: Scientists estimated how many nucleated cells there were by amplifying reference gene primers. Profiled with immunoSEQ multiplex PCR; TCRdb holds only in-frame clones, not every one. That table supplies the V and J calls and clone size; D and trimming were determined from the DNA. The sample yields 130,000 to 150,000 clones, 87% seen once. The J gene is TRBJ1-4, the V gene TRBV9; D might be TRBD1 (5 bases). This TCR derives from an elderly man with acute or convalescent COVID-19. The specimen sequenced was peripheral blood. In nucleotides, the CDR3 is TGTGCCAGCAGCGTAGCGGGGGGGACTAATGAAAAACTGTTTTTT. Translating gives CASSVAGGTNEKLFF.